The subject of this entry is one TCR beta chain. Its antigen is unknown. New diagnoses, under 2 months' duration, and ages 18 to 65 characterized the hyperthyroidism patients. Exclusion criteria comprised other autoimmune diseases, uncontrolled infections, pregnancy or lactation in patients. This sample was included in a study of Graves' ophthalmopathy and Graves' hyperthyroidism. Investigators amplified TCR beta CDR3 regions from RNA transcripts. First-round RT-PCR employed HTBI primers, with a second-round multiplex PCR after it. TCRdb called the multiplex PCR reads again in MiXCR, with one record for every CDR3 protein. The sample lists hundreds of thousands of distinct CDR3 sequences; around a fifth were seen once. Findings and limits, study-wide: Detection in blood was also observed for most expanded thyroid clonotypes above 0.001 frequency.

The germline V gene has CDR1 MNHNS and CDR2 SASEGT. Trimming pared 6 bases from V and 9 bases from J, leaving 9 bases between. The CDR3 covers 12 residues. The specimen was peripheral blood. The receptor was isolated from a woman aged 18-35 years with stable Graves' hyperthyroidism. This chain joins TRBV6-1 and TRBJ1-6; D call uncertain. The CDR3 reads CASRGSTSPLHF. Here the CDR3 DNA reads TGTGCCAGCAGAGGTTCGACTTCACCCCTCCACTTT.